These T cell receptor beta chains were read from a single sample in a study of OX40 agonist ivuxolimab in advanced cancers. The assay was immunoSEQ multiplex PCR, and TCRdb's table has in-frame clones only and misses some. The sample yields about 68,000 clones, 70% to 90% seen once. Sequences were derived from CD4+ or CD8+ T cells sorted from blood, sampled in a trial of the OX40 agonist ivuxolimab. All receptors derive from an adult with an advanced solid tumor such as melanoma, head and neck, liver or kidney cancer. Both conserved end residues are trimmed from each CDR3. Fields, in order: V gene, J gene, D gene, CDR3 protein. The D gene is left open where the match is weak.

>TRBV21-1|TRBJ2-4|NA
ASSKNRGRNVYAELAKNIQY
>TRBV7-9|TRBJ2-7|NA
ASSLEEVVTVDI
>TRBV9|TRBJ1-2|TRBD1
ASSAQGAANYGYT
>TRBV9|TRBJ2-7|NA
ASSPPGGYEQY
>TRBV5-1|TRBJ2-3|NA
ASSSPLGGPISTDTQY
>TRBV15|TRBJ2-3|NA
ATSREMGARSTQY
>TRBV11-2|TRBJ1-2|NA
ASSPSTANYGYT
>TRBV19|TRBJ2-7|TRBD1
ASSGGVAGQGGEQY
>TRBV5-4|TRBJ2-3|NA
ASSLSLNTDTQY
>TRBV29-1|TRBJ1-5|TRBD1
SVSPGTGDNQPQH
>TRBV5-1|TRBJ1-1|NA
ASSGAPGGTEAF
>TRBV29-1|TRBJ2-3|TRBD2
SARGVSGLGTDTQY
>TRBV5-5|TRBJ2-2|NA
ASSTPNTGELF
>TRBV5-6|TRBJ2-1|TRBD2
ASSLGGGLSDEQF
>TRBV7-2|TRBJ2-1|NA
ASFTPGTRYNEQF
>TRBV7-2|TRBJ1-1|NA
ASSLVSGRGSTEAF
>TRBV5-4|TRBJ1-3|NA
ASSNPGSGNTIY
>TRBV5-4|TRBJ1-4|TRBD1
ASSSRGQGNEKLF
>TRBV6-5|TRBJ1-1|NA
ASSSPREGLGTEAF
>TRBV6-5|TRBJ2-1|NA
ASSVTKNEQF
>TRBV29-1|TRBJ1-2|NA
SVADPGPMGYT
>TRBV10-3|TRBJ1-6|NA
AISGQQNSPLH
>TRBV25-1|TRBJ1-2|NA
ASSESGKGYT
>TRBV9|TRBJ1-1|NA
ASSPLTTNTEAF
>TRBV9|TRBJ1-1|TRBD1
ASTPLGQGALNTEAF
>TRBV4-1|TRBJ2-2|TRBD2
ASSQSTSYNTGELF
>TRBV4-1|TRBJ2-2|NA
ASSPGPNTGELF
>TRBV13|TRBJ1-2|NA
ASSLWAAGYT
>TRBV27|TRBJ1-4|TRBD1
ASSRQGGLANEKLF
>TRBV9|TRBJ1-6|NA
ASSVDLENNSPLH
>TRBV7-9|TRBJ2-7|NA
ASSSGGGTGKYEQY
>TRBV7-2|NA|NA
ASSLDRVTREQY
>TRBV19|TRBJ1-4|TRBD1
ASIADRGNEKLF
>TRBV19|TRBJ2-1|NA
ASSMGMGGPYNEQF
>TRBV7-3|TRBJ1-1|TRBD1
ASSLTGGDTEAF
>TRBV6-5|TRBJ1-4|NA
ASSPGPNNEKLF
>TRBV10-1|TRBJ2-1|NA
ASSGGYEQF
>TRBV11-3|TRBJ2-2|NA
ASSLGEGTNTGELF
>TRBV4-3|TRBJ1-6|NA
ASSERTGAIKALH
>TRBV5-1|TRBJ1-2|NA
ASSPRGGDGYT
>TRBV2|TRBJ1-4|NA
ASSGRAANEKLF
>TRBV29-1|TRBJ1-4|TRBD1
SGRQGQREKLF
>TRBV5-6|TRBJ2-5|NA
ASSLTGQTRTQY
>TRBV28|TRBJ2-7|TRBD1
ASSWEGHGTGGSYEQY
>TRBV7-8|TRBJ2-1|TRBD2
ASSPETSGGYNEQF
>TRBV7-9|TRBJ1-2|NA
ASSAHLGGYT
>TRBV29-1|TRBJ2-3|NA
SAGASTDTQY
>TRBV5-1|TRBJ2-5|NA
ASSLAYRWTAEETQY
>TRBV4-1|TRBJ2-7|NA
ASSQDSGQGVLHEQY
>TRBV21-1|TRBJ1-5|NA
ASSIGVDDNQPQH
>TRBV5-1|TRBJ1-2|NA
ASSSSPSRSAYGYT
>TRBV28|TRBJ1-1|NA
ASTSRGAEAF
>TRBV18|TRBJ1-1|NA
ASSYYSTEAF
>TRBV5-6|TRBJ2-2|NA
ASSLRGPWNTGELF
>TRBV9|TRBJ1-1|TRBD1
ASSGTGGIHTEAF
>TRBV25-1|TRBJ2-1|NA
ASSEIGQIYEQF
>TRBV4-2|TRBJ1-4|TRBD1
ASSQEWLQGADGEKLF
>TRBV15|TRBJ1-1|TRBD1
ATSRGDRVGTEAF
>TRBV15|TRBJ1-5|NA
ATQGRGNQPQH
>TRBV6-5|TRBJ1-2|NA
ASSYEGGIRGYT